This T cell receptor beta chain was obtained from a study of blood T cell repertoires in COVID-19. The CDR3 length is 12 residues. From germline, CDR1 is SGHVS and CDR2 FNYEAQ. V gave up 1 base and J gave up 5 bases, with 6 bases separating them. Profiling relied on immunoSEQ multiplex PCR, and the TCRdb table lists in-frame clones only, not all of them. The table has about 60,000 clones, under 90% seen once. The source of this sequence is a human donor in a cohort sampled during active COVID-19. V gene TRBV7-6 combines with J gene TRBJ2-7; D possibly corresponds to TRBD1 (6 bases). The sample taken for sequencing was peripheral blood. The CDR3 DNA follows: TGTGCCAGCAGCTTAGGGGGGCACGAGCAGTACTTC. This gives the protein CASSLGGHEQYF.